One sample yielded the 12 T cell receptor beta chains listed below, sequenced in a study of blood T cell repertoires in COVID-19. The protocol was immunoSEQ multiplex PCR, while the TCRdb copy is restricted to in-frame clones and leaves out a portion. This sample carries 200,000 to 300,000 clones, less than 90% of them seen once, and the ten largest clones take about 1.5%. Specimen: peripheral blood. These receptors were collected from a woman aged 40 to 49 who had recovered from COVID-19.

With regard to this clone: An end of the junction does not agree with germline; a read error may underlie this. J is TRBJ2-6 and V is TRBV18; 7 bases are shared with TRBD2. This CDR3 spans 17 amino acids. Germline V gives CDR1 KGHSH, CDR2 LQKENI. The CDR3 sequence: CASSTPARGSGANVLTF. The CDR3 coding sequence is TGTGCCAGCTCAACACCGGCGCGGGGGTCCGGGGCCAACGTCCTGACTTTC.

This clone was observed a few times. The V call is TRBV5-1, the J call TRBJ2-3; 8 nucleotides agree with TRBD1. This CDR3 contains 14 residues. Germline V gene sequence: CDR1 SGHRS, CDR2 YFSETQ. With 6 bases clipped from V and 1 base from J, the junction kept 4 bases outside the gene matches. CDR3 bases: TGCGCCAGCACGGGACAGGCAGGCACAGATACGCAGTATTTT. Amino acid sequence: CASTGQAGTDTQYF.

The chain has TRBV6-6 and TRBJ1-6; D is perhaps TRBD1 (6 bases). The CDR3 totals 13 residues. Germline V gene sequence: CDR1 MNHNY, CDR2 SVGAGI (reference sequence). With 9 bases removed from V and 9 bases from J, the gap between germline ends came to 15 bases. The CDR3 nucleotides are TGTGCCAGTATTTCAGGGGTCGGTTCACCCCTCCACTTT. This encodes CASISGVGSPLHF.

The CDR3 loop reads CASSSQGLTEAFF. DNA for the CDR3: TGTGCCAGCAGTTCACAGGGTCTCACTGAAGCTTTCTTT. The chain employs TRBV6-4 and TRBJ1-1; tentatively, D is TRBD1 (6 bases). CDR3 length: 13 amino acids. The V gene's germline CDR1 is MRHNA and CDR2 SNTAGT. V shed 5 bases and J shed 4 bases, with 11 bases lying between them.

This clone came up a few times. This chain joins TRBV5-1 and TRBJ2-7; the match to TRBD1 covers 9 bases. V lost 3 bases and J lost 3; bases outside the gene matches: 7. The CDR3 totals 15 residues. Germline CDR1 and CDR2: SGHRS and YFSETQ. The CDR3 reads CASSSVPGQGYEQYF. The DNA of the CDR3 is TGCGCCAGCAGCTCGGTCCCGGGACAGGGCTACGAGCAGTACTTC.

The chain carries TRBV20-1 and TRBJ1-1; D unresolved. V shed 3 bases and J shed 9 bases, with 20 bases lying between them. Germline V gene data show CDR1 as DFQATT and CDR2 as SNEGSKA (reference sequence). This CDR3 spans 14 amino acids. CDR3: CSASSGEGGDKAFF. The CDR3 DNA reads TGCAGTGCTAGTAGTGGGGAGGGTGGGGATAAAGCTTTCTTT.

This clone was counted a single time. The CDR3 nucleotides read TGTGCCAGCAGCCGGGGGGGGCTGCAAGAGACCCAGTACTTC. Protein sequence: CASSRGGLQETQYF. The chain employs TRBV28 and TRBJ2-5, with 8 bases fitting TRBD2. Germline V lookup: CDR1 MDHEN, CDR2 SYDVKM. The CDR3 covers 14 residues. Trimming cost V 6 bases and J 2 bases; bases outside gene matches: 5.

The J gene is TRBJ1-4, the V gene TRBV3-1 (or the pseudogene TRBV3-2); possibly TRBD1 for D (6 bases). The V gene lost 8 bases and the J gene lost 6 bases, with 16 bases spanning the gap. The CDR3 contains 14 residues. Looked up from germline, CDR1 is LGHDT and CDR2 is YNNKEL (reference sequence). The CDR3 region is CASRGAKNYEKLFF. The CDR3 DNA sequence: TGTGCCAGCCGGGGGGCGAAAAACTATGAAAAACTGTTTTTT.

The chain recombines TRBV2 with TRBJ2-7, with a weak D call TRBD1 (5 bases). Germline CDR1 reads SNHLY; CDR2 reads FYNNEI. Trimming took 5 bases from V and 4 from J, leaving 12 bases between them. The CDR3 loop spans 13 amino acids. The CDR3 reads CASSSMQGYEQYF. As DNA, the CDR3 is TGTGCCAGCAGTTCCATGCAGGGATACGAGCAGTACTTC. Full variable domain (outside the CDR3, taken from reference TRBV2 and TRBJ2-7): EPEVTQTPSHQVTQMGQEVILRCVPISNHLYFYWYRQILGQKVEFLVSFYNNEISEKSEIFDDQFSVERPDGSNFTLKIRSTKLEDSAMYFCASSSMQGYEQYFGPGTRLTVT.

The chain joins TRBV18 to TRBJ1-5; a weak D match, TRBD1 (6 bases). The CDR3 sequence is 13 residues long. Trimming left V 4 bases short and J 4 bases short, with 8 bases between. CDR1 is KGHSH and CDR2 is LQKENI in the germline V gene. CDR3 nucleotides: TGTGCCAGCTCACAGGGGGAGAATCAGCCCCAGCATTTT. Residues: CASSQGENQPQHF.

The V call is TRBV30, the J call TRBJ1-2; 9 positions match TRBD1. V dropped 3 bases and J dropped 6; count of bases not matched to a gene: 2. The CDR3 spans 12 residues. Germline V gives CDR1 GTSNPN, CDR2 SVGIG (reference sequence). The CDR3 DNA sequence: TGTGCCTGGAGCCGGGACAGGGATGGCTACACCTTC. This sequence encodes CAWSRDRDGYTF.

Here the CDR3 DNA reads TGCGCCAGCAGCTTGGCCCGGTACTCCTACAATGAGCAGTTCTTC. Its protein product is CASSLARYSYNEQFF. The chain links TRBV5-1 to TRBJ2-1; D is unclear. There are 15 residues in the CDR3. The ends were cut back, 0 bases at V and 0 bases at J, with 7 bases in the middle. Germline CDR1 is SGHRS and CDR2 is YFSETQ.